This TCR beta chain was recovered during a study of cytomegalovirus exposure and HLA in healthy donors. The CDR3 runs 16 residues. The germline V gene encodes CDR1 SGHNT and CDR2 YYREEE (reference sequence). The J segment lost 8 bases and the V segment lost 0 bases, leaving 8 bases of the junction unmatched. Researchers ran the PCR with 60 Vbeta and 13 Jbeta primers. The repertoire was sequenced with immunoSEQ multiplex PCR; TCRdb's copy has only in-frame clones and lacks some. The sample records 120,000 or so clones, 75% to 85% being singletons. This clone was seen more than once but under ten times.

The sequencing input was PBMCs. The rearrangement links TRBV5-4 to TRBJ2-2, with TRBD2 identical over 9 bases. This receptor was taken from a man between 25 and 39 years old in good health and CMV-seronegative. The CDR3: CASSLEVAGVKGELFF. DNA for the CDR3: TGTGCCAGCAGCTTGGAGGTAGCGGGAGTTAAAGGGGAGCTGTTTTTT.